This TCR beta chain appears in the sequencing data of a study of vaccination and CD4 T cells after COVID-19. Study overall: Stimulation of the cells used overlapping spike peptide pools from SARS-CoV-2 and from the common cold coronaviruses HCoV-NL63, HCoV-OC43 and HCoV-229E. Overall study findings and caveats: From roughly 21 to 40, the median of SARS-CoV-2-reactive clonotypes rose without reaching significance. Vaccine-specific clones numbering 304 of 307 showed spike mono-reactivity in convalescent patients.

Indicated treatment: roughly 10-day PBMC culture with coronavirus spike peptide pools or control peptides (ViraFEST assay). Ahead of the COVID-19 pandemic (2011-2018), the CD4+ T cells of the unexposed donor were collected. As regards this clonotype: Antigen unknown.

In germline, CDR1 is MNHEY, CDR2 SMNVEV (reference sequence). This CDR3 is built from 13 residues. V was cut by 8 bases and J by 5 bases, with 15 bases left in between. The Oncomine TCR Beta short-read assay sequenced DNA from cultured CD4+ T cells. Genomic DNA was drawn out of CD4+ T cells grown in culture. One entry per CDR3 protein, called by TCRdb with MiXCR from the PCR reads. Among fewer than 11,000 distinct CDR3 sequences listed, around 30% were seen once. The clonotype was recovered from a human donor in good health. The rearrangement uses TRBV27 and TRBJ2-5; D is possibly TRBD1 (5 bases). Source material: CD4+ T cells from blood, cultured in vitro. CDR3 residues: CASSARGVETQYF. The CDR3 region has the DNA TGTGCCAGCTCTGCTAGGGGTGTGGAGACCCAGTACTTC.